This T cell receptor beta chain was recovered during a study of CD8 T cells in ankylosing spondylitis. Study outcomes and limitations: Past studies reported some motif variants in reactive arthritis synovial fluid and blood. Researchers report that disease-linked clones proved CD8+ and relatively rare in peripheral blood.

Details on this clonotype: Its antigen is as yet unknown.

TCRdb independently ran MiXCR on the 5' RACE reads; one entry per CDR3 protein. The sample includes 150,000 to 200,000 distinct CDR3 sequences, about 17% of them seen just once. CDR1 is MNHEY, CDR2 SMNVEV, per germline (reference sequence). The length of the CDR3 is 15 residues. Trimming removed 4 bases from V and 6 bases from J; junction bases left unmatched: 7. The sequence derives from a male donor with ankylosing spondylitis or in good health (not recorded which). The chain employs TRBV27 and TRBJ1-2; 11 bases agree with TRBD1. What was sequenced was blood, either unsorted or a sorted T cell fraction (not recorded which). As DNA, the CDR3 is TGTGCCAGCAGTTCGTTGGGACAGGGGGAGGATGGCTACACCTTC. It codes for CASSSLGQGEDGYTF.